The sequence of this T cell receptor beta chain was determined in a study of blood T cell repertoires in COVID-19. Overall study: Samples of COVID-19 (acute and convalescent) were obtained from the United States, Italy and Spain.

The CDR3 is 15 residues long. CDR1 and CDR2 (germline): SGHRS, YFSETQ. Deletions cut 3 bases from V and 1 base from J, with 10 bases between. Original processing notes: Nucleated cell number was recorded as an estimate derived from reference gene primer amplification. Some clones are missing from TCRdb's copy, which holds only in-frame ones; the method was immunoSEQ multiplex PCR. Clone size and the V and J calls come from that table; the DNA yielded D and trimming. The data contain about 92,000 clones, roughly 75% of them singletons. The sample comprised peripheral blood. The chain couples TRBV5-1 to TRBJ2-2; D possibly corresponds to TRBD2 (6 bases). The sequence came from a man aged 45-65 years who had recovered from COVID-19. CDR3 DNA sequence: TGCGCCAGCAGCTCGGGACTTTTGAACACCGGGGAGCTGTTTTTT. Translated, it gives CASSSGLLNTGELFF.